This TCR beta chain comes out of a study of beta chain features in type 1 diabetes. Study-wide findings and caveats: Researchers caution that PCR might favor shorter templates, equally among patients and controls.

The CDR3 totals 14 residues. Germline CDR1 reads MDHEN; CDR2 reads SYDVKM. Trimming cost V 6 bases and J 5 bases; bases outside gene matches: 5. Details on this clone: Its antigen is not known.

Using CD45RO/CCR7/CD25/CD127/CD95/CD27, CD4+ naive, central memory, regulatory and stem cell-like memory cells were sorted. The whole isolated RNA underwent reverse transcription, so sequencing captured expressed TCRB transcripts. TCRdb keeps only in-frame clones here, not all; method: immunoSEQ multiplex PCR. The table has about 360,000 clones, roughly 12% seen once. The sequencing sample was made of naive CD4+ T cells from blood. The clonotype originates from a man aged 18 to 30 in good health. This chain connects TRBV28 to TRBJ2-3, with 10 bases identical to TRBD1. Here the CDR3 reads CASSTGTGVDTQYF. Here the CDR3 DNA reads TGTGCCAGCAGCACCGGGACAGGGGTAGATACGCAGTATTTT. Complete variable domain (other parts from reference TRBV28 and TRBJ2-3): DVKVTQSSRYLVKRTGEKVFLECVQDMDHENMFWYRQDPGLGLRLIYFSYDVKMKEKGDIPEGYSVSREKKERFSLILESASTNQTSMYLCASSTGTGVDTQYFGPGTRLTVL.